This is a list of T cell receptor beta chains from one sample in a study of OX40 agonist ivuxolimab in advanced cancers. TCRdb's copy holds only in-frame clones and misses some; the assay was immunoSEQ multiplex PCR. This sample has fewer than 55,000 clones; approximately 92% occur once, and the top ten carry about 11%. The specimen comprised CD4+ or CD8+ T cells sorted from blood, sampled in a trial of the OX40 agonist ivuxolimab. These receptors originate from an adult with an advanced solid tumor such as melanoma, head and neck, liver or kidney cancer. CDR3s include the opening cysteine and the closing phenylalanine or tryptophan. D genes are given only for firm matches. The size field is filled for only some rows; it gives once, few, many or a size class.

d_gene | j_gene | abundance | v_gene | CDR3aa | CDR3nt
NA | TRBJ1-5 | few | TRBV6-5 | CASSRDPRQPQHF | TGTGCCAGCAGCCGGGACCCGAGGCAGCCCCAGCATTTT
NA | TRBJ2-5 | NA | TRBV7-7 | CASSLGGTVQETQYF | TGTGCTAGCAGCTTAGGGGGGACAGTCCAAGAGACCCAGTACTTC
NA | TRBJ2-5 | NA | TRBV20-1 | CSAQQQETQYF | TGCAGTGCTCAACAACAGGAGACCCAGTACTTC
TRBD1 | TRBJ2-7 | NA | TRBV15 | CATSRSQGAYEQYF | TGTGCCACCAGCAGAAGTCAGGGGGCCTACGAGCAGTACTTC
NA | TRBJ1-3 | NA | TRBV11-2 | CASSSQGYSGNTIYF | TGTGCCAGCAGCTCCCAGGGATACTCTGGAAACACCATATATTTT
NA | TRBJ1-1 | NA | TRBV28 | CASSFPANLRAEAFF | TGTGCCAGCAGTTTCCCGGCCAACCTTAGGGCTGAAGCTTTCTTT
NA | TRBJ1-2 | NA | TRBV10-2 | CASKAGTNYGYTF | TGCGCCAGCAAAGCAGGGACTAACTATGGCTACACCTTC
NA | TRBJ1-6 | NA | TRBV6-6 | CASSYTTRDSPLHF | TGTGCCAGCAGTTATACCACGAGGGATTCACCCCTCCACTTT
TRBD1 | TRBJ2-7 | NA | TRBV5-1 | CASSLADRGIYEQYF | TGCGCCAGCAGCTTGGCTGACAGGGGGATCTACGAGCAGTACTTC
TRBD1 | TRBJ1-1 | few | TRBV18 | CASSPFDRVNTEAFF | TGTGCCAGCTCACCATTCGACAGGGTGAACACTGAAGCTTTCTTT
NA | TRBJ1-6 | NA | TRBV10-3 | CAISVGREGNSPLHF | TGTGCCATCAGTGTGGGCAGGGAGGGTAATTCACCCCTCCACTTT
NA | TRBJ1-5 | NA | TRBV6-1 | CASSGAVDSNQPQHF | TGTGCCAGCAGTGGGGCAGTAGATAGCAATCAGCCCCAGCATTTT
TRBD1 | TRBJ2-5 | few | TRBV6-6 | CASRSQGLETQYF | TGTGCCAGCAGATCACAGGGGTTGGAGACCCAGTACTTC
TRBD1 | TRBJ1-5 | NA | TRBV28 | CASSPGQGVLPQHF | TGTGCCAGCAGTCCCGGACAGGGGGTTTTGCCCCAGCATTTT
NA | TRBJ1-4 | NA | TRBV5-4 | CASSQFDGEKLFF | TGTGCCAGCAGCCAGTTTGATGGTGAAAAACTGTTTTTT
NA | TRBJ2-3 | once | TRBV2 | CASRPRGTDTQYF | TGTGCCAGCCGGCCGAGGGGCACAGATACGCAGTATTTT
NA | TRBJ2-5 | NA | TRBV27 | CASSFGSWGLRRETQYF | TGTGCCAGCAGTTTCGGATCCTGGGGCCTACGAAGAGAGACCCAGTACTTC
TRBD1 | TRBJ1-2 | NA | TRBV6-1 | CASRDRQGLYGYTF | TGTGCCAGCAGGGATAGACAGGGGCTTTATGGCTACACCTTC
NA | TRBJ2-7 | NA | TRBV28 | CASIGGHSYEQYF | TGTGCCAGCATCGGGGGGCACTCCTACGAGCAGTACTTC
NA | TRBJ1-2 | NA | TRBV14 | CASSQESEANYGYTF | TGTGCCAGCAGCCAAGAGTCAGAAGCTAACTATGGCTACACCTTC
NA | TRBJ1-2 | NA | TRBV28 | CASRLGEIYGYTF | TGTGCCAGCAGACTGGGAGAAATTTATGGCTACACCTTC
NA | TRBJ1-5 | NA | TRBV6-1 | CASTLNGNQPQHF | TGTGCCAGCACCCTTAATGGTAATCAGCCCCAGCATTTT
NA | TRBJ1-5 | NA | TRBV2 | CASSSTGGNQPQHF | TGTGCCAGCAGTTCAACCGGGGGCAATCAGCCCCAGCATTTT
NA | TRBJ1-6 | NA | TRBV10-3 | CAISSGTPNNSPLHF | TGTGCCATCAGTTCCGGGACACCGAATAATTCACCCCTCCACTTT
NA | TRBJ2-2 | NA | TRBV4-2 | CASSQEITGELFF | TGTGCCAGCAGCCAAGAGATCACCGGGGAGCTGTTTTTT
TRBD1 | TRBJ1-1 | NA | TRBV19 | CASSPRDRGNTEAFF | TGTGCCAGTAGTCCCAGGGACAGGGGGAACACTGAAGCTTTCTTT
TRBD1 | TRBJ2-5 | NA | TRBV30 | CAWNVIQGAGETQYF | TGTGCCTGGAATGTGATACAGGGGGCTGGTGAGACCCAGTACTTC
TRBD2 | TRBJ2-2 | once | TRBV9 | CASSPRTSGANTGELFF | TGTGCCAGCAGCCCAAGGACTAGCGGCGCGAACACCGGGGAGCTGTTTTTT
NA | TRBJ1-6 | NA | TRBV4-3 | CASSESANSPLHF | TGCGCCAGCAGCGAATCGGCCAATTCACCCCTCCACTTT
NA | TRBJ2-7 | NA | TRBV11-1 | CASSWGHNEQYF | TGTGCCAGCAGCTGGGGACACAACGAGCAGTACTTC
TRBD1 | TRBJ1-5 | NA | TRBV28 | CASSTWDSHQPQHF | TGTGCCAGCAGTACCTGGGACAGCCATCAGCCCCAGCATTTT
TRBD1 | TRBJ1-1 | NA | TRBV19 | CASTIDRVNTEAFF | TGTGCCAGTACTATCGACAGGGTGAACACTGAAGCTTTCTTT
TRBD1 | TRBJ1-2 | NA | TRBV6-5 | CASSFRDRAYGYTF | TGTGCCAGCAGTTTCCGGGACAGGGCCTATGGCTACACCTTC